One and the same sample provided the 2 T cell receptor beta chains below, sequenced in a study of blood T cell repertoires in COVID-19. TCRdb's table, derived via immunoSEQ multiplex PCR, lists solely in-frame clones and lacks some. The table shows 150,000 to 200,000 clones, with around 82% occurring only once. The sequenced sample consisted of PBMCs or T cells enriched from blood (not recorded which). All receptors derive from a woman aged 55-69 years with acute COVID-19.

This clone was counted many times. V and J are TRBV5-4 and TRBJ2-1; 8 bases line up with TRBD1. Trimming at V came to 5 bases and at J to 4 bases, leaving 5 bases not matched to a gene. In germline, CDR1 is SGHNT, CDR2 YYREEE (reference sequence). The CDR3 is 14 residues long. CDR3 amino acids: CASRVGQGYNEQFF. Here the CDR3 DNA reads TGTGCCAGCAGGGTTGGACAGGGATACAATGAGCAGTTCTTC.

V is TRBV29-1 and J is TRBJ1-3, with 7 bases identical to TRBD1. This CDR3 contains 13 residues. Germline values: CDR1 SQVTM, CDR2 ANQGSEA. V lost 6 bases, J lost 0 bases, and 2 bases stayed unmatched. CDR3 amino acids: CSVRTGSGNTIYF. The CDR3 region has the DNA TGCAGCGTCAGGACAGGCTCTGGAAACACCATATATTTT. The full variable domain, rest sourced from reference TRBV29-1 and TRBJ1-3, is SAVISQKPSRDICQRGTSLTIQCQVDSQVTMMFWYRQQPGQSLTLIATANQGSEATYESGFVIDKFPISRPNLTFSTLTVSNMSPEDSSIYLCSVRTGSGNTIYFGEGSWLTVV.